This T cell receptor beta chain was sequenced during a study of T cells in Graves' hyperthyroidism and ophthalmopathy. Amplified TCR beta CDR3 regions came from RNA transcripts. The HTBI primer set served for first-round RT-PCR of the TCR CDR3. TCRdb fed the multiplex PCR reads into MiXCR, producing one record per CDR3 protein. The sample carries more than 650,000 distinct CDR3 sequences, 12% to 15% recorded once. The V end was cut by 0 bases, the J end by 6 bases, with 9 bases between. The CDR3 sequence is 15 residues long. Germline V CDR1 and CDR2: ENHRY, SYGVKD. Overall study findings and caveats: Ophthalmopathy and stable hyperthyroidism were separated by a 13 V-J model.

In the case of this clonotype: Its antigen is currently unknown.

Sequenced: blood. The clonotype originates from a woman younger than 30 with Graves' hyperthyroidism. V usage is TRBV10-3 and J usage is TRBJ1-6; D is uncertain. The DNA of the CDR3 is TGTGCCATCAGTGAGTCGAGTCAGCTTAATTCACCCCTCCACTTT. It specifies CAISESSQLNSPLHF.